This T cell receptor beta chain was found in a study of cytomegalovirus exposure and HLA in healthy donors. Germline loops: CDR1 SGHTS, CDR2 YDEGEE. V lost 3 bases to trimming and J lost 6 bases, with 12 bases between them. The CDR3 spans 13 residues. The PCR used 60 Vbeta and 13 Jbeta primers. Profiled with immunoSEQ multiplex PCR; TCRdb holds only in-frame clones, not every one. Seen here are over 100,000 clones, 87% observed once, and the top ten hold 4.5% to 6.5%. Study-wide results and limits: The authors later linked a missense DCLRE1C variant to TCR beta V- and J-gene trimming.

This clone has a handful of counts. Its antigen remains unknown. The material sequenced was PBMCs. The sequence was obtained from a woman in her 30s in good health and CMV-seronegative. The rearrangement joins TRBV5-8 to TRBJ1-1; D unclear. CDR3: CASSWGGGAEAFF. The CDR3 nucleotides read TGTGCCAGCAGCTGGGGAGGAGGCGCTGAAGCTTTCTTT.